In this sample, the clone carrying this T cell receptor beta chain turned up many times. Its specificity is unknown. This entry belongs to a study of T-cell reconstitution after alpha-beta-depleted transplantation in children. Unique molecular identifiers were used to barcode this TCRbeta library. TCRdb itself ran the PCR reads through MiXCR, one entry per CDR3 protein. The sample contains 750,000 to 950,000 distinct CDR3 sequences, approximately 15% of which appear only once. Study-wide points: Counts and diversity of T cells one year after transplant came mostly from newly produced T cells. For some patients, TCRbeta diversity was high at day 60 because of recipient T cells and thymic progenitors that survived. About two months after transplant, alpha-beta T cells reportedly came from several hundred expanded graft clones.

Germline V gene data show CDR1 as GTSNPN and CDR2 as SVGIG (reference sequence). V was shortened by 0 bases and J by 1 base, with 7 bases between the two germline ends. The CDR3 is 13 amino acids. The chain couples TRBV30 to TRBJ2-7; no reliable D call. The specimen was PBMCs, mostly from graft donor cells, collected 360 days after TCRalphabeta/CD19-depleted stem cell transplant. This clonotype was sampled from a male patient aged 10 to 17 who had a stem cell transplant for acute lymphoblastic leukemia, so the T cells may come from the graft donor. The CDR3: CAWSVDGSYEQYF. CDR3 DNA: TGTGCCTGGAGTGTCGATGGTTCCTACGAGCAGTACTTC.